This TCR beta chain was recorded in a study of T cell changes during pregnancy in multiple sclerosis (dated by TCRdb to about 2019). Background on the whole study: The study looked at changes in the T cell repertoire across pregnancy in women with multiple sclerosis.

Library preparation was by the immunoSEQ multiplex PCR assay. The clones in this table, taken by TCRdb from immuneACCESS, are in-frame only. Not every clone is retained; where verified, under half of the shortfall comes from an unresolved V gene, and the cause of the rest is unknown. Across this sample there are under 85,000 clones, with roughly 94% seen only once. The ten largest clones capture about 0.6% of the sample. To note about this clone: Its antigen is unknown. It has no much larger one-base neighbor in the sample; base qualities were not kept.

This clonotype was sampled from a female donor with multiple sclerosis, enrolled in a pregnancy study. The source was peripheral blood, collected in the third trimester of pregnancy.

In nucleotide form, the sequence is TGTGCCAGCAGCTACGGGACAGGGCTCGGGGCTTTCTTT. Its protein product is CASSYGTGLGAFF. Recombination linked TRBV5-6 to TRBJ1-1; 9 bases in the middle match TRBD1. The CDR3 contains 13 residues, cysteine and phenylalanine counted. Left in the record is the CDR3 DNA by itself, 39 bases read in frame from the first base. V and J are trimmed by 3 bases and 11 bases, and the gene matches miss 8 bases of the junction. CDR1 SGHDT and CDR2 YYEEEE are derived from the germline V gene. Here the CDR3 is joined to the reference TRBV5-6 and TRBJ1-1 genes, and the full variable domain is: DAGVTQSPTHLIKTRGQQVTLRCSPKSGHDTVSWYQQALGQGPQFIFQYYEEEERQRGNFPDRFSGHQFPNYSSELNVNALLLGDSALYLCASSYGTGLGAFFGQGTRLTVV.